The present T cell receptor (beta chain) was sequenced within a study of T cell responses to AZD1222 COVID-19 vaccine. Repertoires were generated with immunoSEQ multiplex PCR, while TCRdb's copy carries only in-frame clones and drops some. Here the sample spans nearly 200,000 clones, 90% to 95% being singletons. About this clone itself: What it binds is unknown. At one end the junction does not follow the germline gene, possibly because of a read error.

This CDR3 has 12 amino acids. Study results and caveats: Baseline seropositivity occurred in only a handful of AZD1222 recipients.

The TCR was taken from an adult who received the AZD1222 COVID-19 vaccine. The starting material was peripheral blood, obtained 28 days after the second AZD1222 dose. The chain has TRBV12-3 or TRBV12-4 and TRBJ1-2; D unclear. CDR3 amino acids: CASRQQYYGYTF. CDR3 nucleotide sequence: TGTGCCAGCCGGCAGCAGTACTATGGCTACACTTTC.